This paragraph covers one TCR beta chain sequence. After removal of 1 base from V and 5 bases from J, the junction contained 9 bases not matched to a gene. Germline-derived CDR1 and CDR2 are SGHVS and FNYEAQ. The CDR3 length is 16 residues. The sample comes from a study of T cell responses to AZD1222 COVID-19 vaccine. Study overall: Second doses at about 4 or about 12 weeks were pooled.

Assay: immunoSEQ multiplex PCR; the TCRdb copy retains only in-frame clones and omits some. Among roughly 100,000 clones listed, 90% were seen once. V gene TRBV7-6 combines with J gene TRBJ2-5; 8 bases align to TRBD2. This specimen was peripheral blood, taken on day 0 of AZD1222 vaccination. This sequence originates from an adult in good health. The CDR3 reads CASSLGSSGLVETQYF. The CDR3 coding sequence is TGTGCCAGCAGCTTAGGGTCTAGCGGGCTGGTTGAGACCCAGTACTTC.